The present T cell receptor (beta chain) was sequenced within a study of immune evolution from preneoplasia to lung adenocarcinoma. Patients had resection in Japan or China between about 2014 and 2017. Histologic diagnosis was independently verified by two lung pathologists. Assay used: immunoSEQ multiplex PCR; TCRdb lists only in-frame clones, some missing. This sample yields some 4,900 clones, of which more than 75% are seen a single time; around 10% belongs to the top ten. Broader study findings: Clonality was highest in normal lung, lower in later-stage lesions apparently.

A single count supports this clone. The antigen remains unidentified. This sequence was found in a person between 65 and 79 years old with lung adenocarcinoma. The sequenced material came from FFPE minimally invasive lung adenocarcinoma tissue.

Here the CDR3 reads CASSAWTGGSAGELFF. The CDR3 DNA reads TGTGCCAGCAGTGCCTGGACAGGGGGGAGTGCCGGGGAGCTGTTTTTT. J is TRBJ2-2 and V is TRBV6-1, with TRBD1 matching over 10 bases. The CDR3 loop spans 16 amino acids. The ends lost 4 bases at V and 6 bases at J; junction bases unmatched: 8. Looked up from germline, CDR1 is MNHNS and CDR2 is SASEGT.